A single sample gave rise to the 26 T cell receptor beta chains below, sequenced in a study of blood T cell repertoires in COVID-19. Assay used: immunoSEQ multiplex PCR; TCRdb lists only in-frame clones, some missing. Here the sample spans about 150,000 clones, under 90% being singletons. The sequenced sample consisted of PBMCs or T cells enriched from blood (not recorded which). The source is a man aged 45 to 65 who had recovered from COVID-19.

V is TRBV6-2 or TRBV6-3 and J is TRBJ1-5, with no clear D. The CDR3 contains 15 residues. The V gene lost 4 bases and the J gene lost 6 bases, with 16 bases spanning the gap. Germline assignment: CDR1 MNHEY and CDR2 SVGEGT. The CDR3: CASSSGVLEVQPQHF. DNA of the CDR3: TGTGCCAGCAGTTCGGGAGTGCTGGAGGTTCAGCCCCAGCATTTT.

This chain uses TRBV4-1 with TRBJ1-1, with D perhaps TRBD1 (6 bases). CDR3 size: 15 residues. Germline values: CDR1 MGHRA, CDR2 YSYEKL. Trimming took off 1 base at V and 0 bases at J, with 9 bases between the two ends. The CDR3 sequence: CASSQADSMNTEAFF. CDR3 DNA: TGCGCCAGCAGCCAAGCGGACAGTATGAACACTGAAGCTTTCTTT.

This clone was counted only a few times. The chain combines TRBV18 with TRBJ1-1; D not certain. Trimming shortened V by 0 bases and J by 1 base, and 9 bases separated the two germline ends. This CDR3 comprises 15 residues. CDR1 is KGHSH, CDR2 LQKENI, per germline. The CDR3 protein is CASSPPRVGNTEAFF. For the CDR3, the DNA is TGTGCCAGCTCACCACCGAGGGTTGGGAACACTGAAGCTTTCTTT.

This clone was counted a few times. This sequence joins TRBV2 and TRBJ1-5, with D perhaps matching TRBD1 (5 bases). Germline V gene lookup returns CDR1 SNHLY and CDR2 FYNNEI. CDR3 length: 14 residues. Trimming took 5 bases from V and 0 from J, leaving 8 bases between them. The CDR3 here is CASSRDFSNQPQHF. The CDR3 region has the DNA TGTGCCAGCAGTCGGGACTTTAGCAATCAGCCCCAGCATTTT.

The chain recombines TRBV7-2 with TRBJ2-1; possibly TRBD1 for D (6 bases). The germline gives CDR1 SGHTA, CDR2 FQGNSA. The V end lost 5 bases, the J end lost 4 bases, and 15 bases lay between the germline ends. The CDR3 loop spans 15 amino acids. Written as DNA, the CDR3 is TGTGCCAGCAGCCTAGTCGAAGGACAGTACAATGAGCAGTTCTTC. It specifies CASSLVEGQYNEQFF.

The gene calls are TRBV27 and TRBJ1-6, with D hard to call. The CDR3 spans 15 residues. CDR1 is MNHEY, CDR2 SMNVEV, per germline (reference sequence). Trimming left V 6 bases short and J 3 bases short, with 12 bases between. The CDR3 nucleotides read TGTGCCAGCAGGGGAGAGATTAACTATAATTCACCCCTCCACTTT. Translation gives CASRGEINYNSPLHF.

The J gene is TRBJ2-3, the V gene TRBV7-2, with 7 bases lining up with TRBD2. Germline V CDR1 and CDR2: SGHTA, FQGNSA. Germline trimming cut 3 bases from V and 2 bases from J; bases unmatched to any gene: 5. The CDR3 is 15 amino acids. CDR3 sequence: CASSLNGGTTDTQYF. The CDR3 nucleotides are TGTGCCAGCAGCTTGAACGGGGGGACCACAGATACGCAGTATTTT.

This clone was seen more than once but under ten times. The V and J genes are TRBV6-2 or TRBV6-3 and TRBJ1-5; 7 bases align to TRBD1. This CDR3 spans 14 amino acids. J gave up 6 bases and V 4 bases, and 6 bases lay outside the gene matches. Germline lookup yields CDR1 MNHEY and CDR2 SVGEGT. CDR3: CASSSQGFGQPQHF. The CDR3 region has the DNA TGTGCCAGCAGTTCACAGGGGTTTGGTCAGCCCCAGCATTTT.

The chain has TRBV2 and TRBJ1-5; D is perhaps TRBD1 (5 bases). The germline V and J ends were trimmed by 7 bases and 6 bases, with 13 bases remaining between them. Germline CDR1 is SNHLY and CDR2 is FYNNEI. CDR3 length: 13 residues. The CDR3 DNA reads TGTGCCAGCAATGCAGGGTCGGTTCAGCCCCAGCATTTT. This sequence encodes CASNAGSVQPQHF.

The rearrangement uses TRBV12-3 or TRBV12-4 and TRBJ1-3; no definite D call. The CDR3 spans 12 residues. The CDR3 nucleotides read TGTGCTGTGGGGAGCTCTGGAAACACCATATATTTT. Translating it yields CAVGSSGNTIYF.

The chain employs TRBV5-4 and TRBJ2-6; 10 bases are shared with TRBD1. Germline-derived CDR1 and CDR2 are SGHNT and YYREEE (reference sequence). The CDR3 is 18 residues long. The trim removed 4 bases at V and 0 bases at J, leaving 7 bases unmatched. The CDR3 DNA reads as TGTGCCAGCAGCCCGACAGGGGGCTCAAGCTCTGGGGCCAACGTCCTGACTTTC. It codes for CASSPTGGSSSGANVLTF.

V is TRBV18 and J is TRBJ2-5; 9 bases fit TRBD1. The CDR3 totals 15 residues. The germline gives CDR1 KGHSH, CDR2 LQKENI. Trimming removed 6 bases from V and 5 bases from J; junction bases left unmatched: 10. This CDR3 is CASSPGTGRRETQYF. CDR3 nucleotides: TGTGCCAGCTCTCCCGGGACAGGGCGGCGGGAGACCCAGTACTTC.

A few counts support this clone. The V gene is TRBV12-5, the J gene TRBJ1-6, with 8 bases aligning to TRBD1. Germline CDR1 LGHNT, CDR2 FRNRAP. J was trimmed by 5 bases and V by 5 bases; bases with no gene match: 2. The CDR3 consists of 14 residues. The CDR3 DNA follows: TGTGCTAGTGGTGCACAGGGGGATAATTCACCCCTCCACTTT. This encodes CASGAQGDNSPLHF.

The rearrangement joins TRBV7-9 to TRBJ1-4; D remains unclear. Germline CDR1 SEHNR, CDR2 FQNEAQ (reference sequence). The germline V and J ends were trimmed by 4 bases and 8 bases, with 11 bases remaining between them. This CDR3 spans 13 amino acids. CDR3 amino acids: CASSSFMGEKLFF. In DNA, the CDR3 is TGTGCCAGCAGCTCGTTTATGGGCGAAAAACTGTTTTTT.

In its sample, this clone was seen once. The chain is built from TRBV3-1 (or the pseudogene TRBV3-2) and TRBJ1-4, with D hard to call. Germline CDR1 LGHDT, CDR2 YNNKEL (reference sequence). This CDR3 contains 15 residues. The V end lost 1 base, the J end lost 5 bases, and 11 bases lay between the germline ends. Here the CDR3 reads CASSQVRGLNEKLFF. In nucleotides, the CDR3 is TGTGCCAGCAGCCAAGTACGGGGTTTAAATGAAAAACTGTTTTTT.

V and J are TRBV7-9 and TRBJ2-5; possibly TRBD1 for D (5 bases). V gave up 2 bases and J gave up 2 bases, with 15 bases separating them. Looked up from germline, CDR1 is SEHNR and CDR2 is FQNEAQ (reference sequence). This CDR3 comprises 16 residues. CDR3 region: CASSLWSGHRQETQYF. For the CDR3, the DNA is TGTGCCAGCAGCTTATGGTCTGGACACAGACAAGAGACCCAGTACTTC.

The chain links TRBV18 to TRBJ1-1; D remains ambiguous. The CDR3 spans 15 residues. Germline CDR1 is KGHSH and CDR2 is LQKENI. With 2 bases removed from V and 1 base from J, the gap between germline ends came to 11 bases. Here the CDR3 DNA reads TGTGCCAGCTCACCAATGTCCCTAGCGAACACTGAAGCTTTCTTT. This translates into CASSPMSLANTEAFF.

The gene calls are TRBV4-1 and TRBJ2-7, with 7 bases identical to TRBD1. With 3 bases clipped from V and 3 bases from J, the junction kept 11 bases outside the gene matches. The CDR3 has 16 amino acids. Germline CDR1 is MGHRA and CDR2 is YSYEKL. In nucleotides, the CDR3 is TGCGCCAGCAGCCAGGTGGCCGGGACAGTCTACTACGAGCAGTACTTC. Encoded protein: CASSQVAGTVYYEQYF.

The chain recombines TRBV18 with TRBJ1-1; 7 positions match TRBD1. This CDR3 comprises 14 residues. Germline V CDR1 and CDR2: KGHSH, LQKENI. The junction had 6 bases not matched to a gene; V was cut back by 2 bases and J by 6 bases. The CDR3 DNA follows: TGTGCCAGCTCACCAAGACAGGGCAACCCTGAAGCTTTCTTT. It translates to CASSPRQGNPEAFF. The entire variable domain, with the rest obtained from reference TRBV18 and TRBJ1-1, is as follows: NAGVMQNPRHLVRRRGQEARLRCSPMKGHSHVYWYRQLPEEGLKFMVYLQKENIIDESGMPKERFSAEFPKEGPSILRIQQVVRGDSAAYFCASSPRQGNPEAFFGQGTRLTVV.

This chain uses TRBV2 with TRBJ1-2; no clear D gene. The germline V gene encodes CDR1 SNHLY and CDR2 FYNNEI. The CDR3 is 15 residues long. The V gene lost 0 bases and the J gene lost 4 bases, with 12 bases spanning the gap. In nucleotides, the CDR3 is TGTGCCAGCAGTGAAGCGCGGGGAGACGGCTATGGCTACACCTTC. This sequence encodes CASSEARGDGYGYTF. Variable domain in full (rest from reference TRBV2 and TRBJ1-2): EPEVTQTPSHQVTQMGQEVILRCVPISNHLYFYWYRQILGQKVEFLVSFYNNEISEKSEIFDDQFSVERPDGSNFTLKIRSTKLEDSAMYFCASSEARGDGYGYTFGSGTRLTVV.

The V call is TRBV7-8, the J call TRBJ2-3; no definite D call. V was shortened by 3 bases and J by 0 bases, with 16 bases between the two germline ends. This CDR3 region has 17 residues. Germline V gene sequence: CDR1 SGHVS, CDR2 FQNEAQ. The CDR3: CASSFGGAIASTDTQYF. CDR3 DNA: TGTGCCAGCAGCTTCGGTGGCGCAATAGCTAGCACAGATACGCAGTATTTT.

The chain combines TRBV10-3 with TRBJ2-2, with 9 bases lining up with TRBD2. V lost 6 bases to trimming and J lost 8 bases; unmatched junction nucleotides: 7. Germline loops: CDR1 ENHRY, CDR2 SYGVKD. The CDR3 contains 14 residues. The CDR3 DNA reads TGTGCCATCAGCGGGGGACTAGCCGGTGGGGAGCTGTTTTTT. Its protein product is CAISGGLAGGELFF.

This clone was seen a handful of times. CDR3: CASSFVPLPGVMGELFF. In DNA form, the CDR3 reads TGTGCCAGCAGCTTCGTCCCATTACCCGGGGTGATGGGGGAGCTGTTTTTT. The V and J genes are TRBV7-9 and TRBJ2-2; the D gene is possibly TRBD2 (5 bases). The CDR3 has 17 residues. Per the germline V gene, CDR1 is SEHNR and CDR2 is FQNEAQ (reference sequence). The V end lost 3 bases, the J end lost 8 bases, and 22 bases lay between the germline ends.

The chain links TRBV5-1 to TRBJ2-3; TRBD2 agrees at 7 bases. V was pared by 5 bases and J by 0 bases, with 6 bases of the junction left unmatched. This CDR3 is built from 15 residues. The V gene's germline CDR1 is SGHRS and CDR2 YFSETQ. This CDR3 reads CASRRLATSTDTQYF. The CDR3 DNA sequence: TGCGCCAGCAGGCGACTAGCCACTAGCACAGATACGCAGTATTTT.

The chain carries TRBV5-6 and TRBJ1-6; D is possibly TRBD1 (6 bases). The V end was cut by 1 base, the J end by 7 bases, with 15 bases between. Germline assignment: CDR1 SGHDT and CDR2 YYEEEE. The CDR3 is made up of 16 amino acids. The CDR3 protein is CASSLFEGQTNSPLHF. The CDR3 coding sequence is TGTGCCAGCAGCTTGTTTGAAGGACAGACAAATTCACCCCTCCACTTT. Full variable domain (missing parts from reference TRBV5-6 and TRBJ1-6): DAGVTQSPTHLIKTRGQQVTLRCSPKSGHDTVSWYQQALGQGPQFIFQYYEEEERQRGNFPDRFSGHQFPNYSSELNVNALLLGDSALYLCASSLFEGQTNSPLHFGNGTRLTVT.

The chain combines TRBV4-3 with TRBJ1-2, with D tentatively TRBD1 (5 bases). Between the trimmed V and J ends, which lost 0 bases and 5 bases, there was a span of 16 bases. The CDR3 loop spans 16 amino acids. Germline V CDR1 and CDR2: LGHNA, YSLEER. CDR3 nucleotide sequence: TGCGCCAGCAGCCAAGATGGTGGAGGGGATTGGTATGGCTACACCTTC. This sequence encodes CASSQDGGGDWYGYTF.